This T cell receptor (beta chain) is drawn from a study of cytomegalovirus exposure and HLA in healthy donors. The PCR made use of 60 Vbeta and 13 Jbeta primers. Here immunoSEQ multiplex PCR was the method, and the copy in TCRdb shows in-frame clones only, minus some. The sample has around 150,000 clones, about 63% seen once; the top ten hold about 3%. Between the trimmed V and J ends, which lost 7 bases and 6 bases, there was a span of 13 bases. Germline V gene data show CDR1 as LNHDA and CDR2 as SQIVND (reference sequence). This CDR3 contains 13 residues. Study observations and caveats: A later analysis reportedly found that, within productive TCRs, an Asian-associated ancestry cluster had fewer N-insertions than the mean observed across the 666 donors. The listing of 150 to 200 TCR beta chains classed them as cytomegalovirus-associated.

To note about this clone: Its antigen is not identified.

The TCR was taken from a woman between 35 and 50 years old in good health and CMV-seropositive. The chain uses TRBV19 and TRBJ1-5, with a possible D match to TRBD1 (6 bases). The sequenced sample was PBMCs. The CDR3: CASTQQGGQPQHF. The CDR3 DNA is TGTGCCAGTACGCAACAGGGCGGTCAGCCCCAGCATTTT.